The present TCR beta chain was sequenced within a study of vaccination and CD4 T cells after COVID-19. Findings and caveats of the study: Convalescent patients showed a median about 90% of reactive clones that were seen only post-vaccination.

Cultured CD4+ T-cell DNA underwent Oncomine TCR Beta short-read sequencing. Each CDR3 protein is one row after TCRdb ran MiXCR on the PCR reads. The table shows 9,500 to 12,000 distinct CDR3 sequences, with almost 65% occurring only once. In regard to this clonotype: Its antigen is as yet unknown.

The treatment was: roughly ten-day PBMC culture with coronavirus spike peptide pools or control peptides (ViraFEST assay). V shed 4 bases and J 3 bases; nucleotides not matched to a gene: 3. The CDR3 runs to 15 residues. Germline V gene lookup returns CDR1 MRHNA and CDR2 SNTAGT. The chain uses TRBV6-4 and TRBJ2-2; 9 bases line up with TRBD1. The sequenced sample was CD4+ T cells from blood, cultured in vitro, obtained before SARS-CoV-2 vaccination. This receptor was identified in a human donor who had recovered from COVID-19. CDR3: CASSARQGDTGELFF. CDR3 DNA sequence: TGTGCCAGCAGTGCACGACAGGGGGACACCGGGGAGCTGTTTTTT.